These 19 T cell receptor beta chains were sequenced from one sample in a study of technical replicates of blood from a few donors. Sequencing used immunoSEQ multiplex PCR; TCRdb keeps in-frame clones, though not all of them. The table lists about 74,000 clones, almost 96% of them singletons. Sequencing was performed on T cells isolated from PBMCs. Receptor source: a human donor in good health.

The chain joins TRBV6-6 to TRBJ2-1; perhaps TRBD2 as D (7 bases). Germline V lookup: CDR1 MNHNY, CDR2 SVGAGI (reference sequence). V lost 7 bases to trimming and J lost 8 bases, with 18 bases between them. The CDR3 is made up of 14 amino acids. This CDR3 reads CASKERGGWDEQFF. DNA for the CDR3: TGTGCCAGCAAAGAAAGGGGGGGCTGGGATGAGCAGTTCTTC.

V usage is TRBV9 and J usage is TRBJ2-5, with a possible D match to TRBD2 (7 bases). The germline CDR1 and CDR2 sequences are SGDLS and YYNGEE. The CDR3 consists of 15 residues. The V and J ends lost 0 bases and 1 base respectively, with 10 bases between them. Here the CDR3 reads CASSVEGEGQETQYF. In DNA, the CDR3 is TGTGCCAGCAGCGTAGAGGGGGAGGGCCAAGAGACCCAGTACTTC.

The CDR3 loop is CASSSRDSHEKLFF. DNA of the CDR3: TGTGCCAGCAGCTCCCGGGACAGTCATGAAAAACTGTTTTTT. The chain joins TRBV13 to TRBJ1-4, with 7 bases aligning to TRBD1. Germline CDR1 reads PRHDT; CDR2 reads FYEKMQ (reference sequence). The junction had 5 bases not matched to a gene; V was cut back by 4 bases and J by 6 bases. The CDR3 covers 14 residues.

The chain recombines TRBV5-1 with TRBJ1-1; D perhaps matches TRBD1 (6 bases). Trimming took 6 bases from V and 2 from J, leaving 8 bases between them. Per the germline V gene, CDR1 is SGHRS and CDR2 is YFSETQ. CDR3 length equals 12 residues. The CDR3, as DNA: TGCGCCAGCAAGGGGGTAAACACTGAAGCTTTCTTT. This translates into CASKGVNTEAFF.

This clone was observed once. The chain combines TRBV5-1 with TRBJ2-1; D is possibly TRBD1 (6 bases). The CDR3 has 14 amino acids. CDR1 and CDR2 from the germline V gene are SGHRS and YFSETQ. Trimming pared 4 bases from V and 2 bases from J, leaving 10 bases between. CDR3 region: CASSMDSTYNEQFF. The CDR3 DNA reads as TGCGCCAGCAGCATGGACAGTACCTACAATGAGCAGTTCTTC.

This chain connects TRBV11-3 to TRBJ2-3; D unresolved. Germline-derived CDR1 and CDR2 are SGHNT and YENEEA. V was trimmed by 0 bases and J by 4 bases, leaving 14 bases between them. This CDR3 is built from 16 residues. CDR3 nucleotides: TGTGCCAGCAGCTTAGACCCCGGCGCGGTCCCAGATACGCAGTATTTT. Protein sequence: CASSLDPGAVPDTQYF. The full variable domain, with the rest looked up from reference TRBV11-3 and TRBJ2-3, is EAGVVQSPRYKIIEKKQPVAFWCNPISGHNTLYWYLQNLGQGPELLIRYENEEAVDDSQLPKDRFSAERLKGVDSTLKIQPAELGDSAVYLCASSLDPGAVPDTQYFGPGTRLTVL.

The rearrangement joins TRBV5-6 to TRBJ2-7, with D possibly being TRBD1 (6 bases). This CDR3 is built from 14 residues. Per the germline V gene, CDR1 is SGHDT and CDR2 is YYEEEE. V was trimmed by 4 bases and J by 3 bases, leaving 14 bases between them. The CDR3 DNA reads as TGTGCCAGCAGCGAACAGGGTACCGACTACGAGCAGTACTTC. Residues: CASSEQGTDYEQYF.

V gene TRBV9 combines with J gene TRBJ1-3; D might be TRBD1 (6 bases). V lost 4 bases and J lost 5, with 16 bases in between. The CDR3 is 15 amino acids. CDR1 SGDLS and CDR2 YYNGEE come from the germline V gene. DNA for the CDR3: TGTGCCAGCAGCCCAGCCCAGGGGTTACGAAACACCATATATTTT. This gives the protein CASSPAQGLRNTIYF.

This clone appeared a few times. The chain uses TRBV7-9 and TRBJ1-1, with D hard to call. The CDR3 length is 15 residues. Germline V lookup: CDR1 SEHNR, CDR2 FQNEAQ (reference sequence). The ends were cut back, 0 bases at V and 11 bases at J, with 19 bases in the middle. The CDR3 loop is CASSLASQLTSWAFF. The CDR3 DNA reads as TGTGCCAGCAGCTTAGCTTCTCAACTAACTAGTTGGGCTTTCTTT.

The rearrangement uses TRBV9 and TRBJ2-1, with 8 bases that match TRBD1. Per the germline V gene, CDR1 is SGDLS and CDR2 is YYNGEE. V was pared by 0 bases and J by 5 bases, with 10 bases of the junction left unmatched. CDR3 size: 17 residues. The CDR3 DNA reads as TGTGCCAGCAGCGTAGTCTTGCTCGGACAGGGTCACAATGAGCAGTTCTTC. This sequence encodes CASSVVLLGQGHNEQFF.

V is TRBV28 and J is TRBJ2-1, with D hard to call. Germline CDR1 is MDHEN and CDR2 is SYDVKM. The ends were cut back, 1 base at V and 4 bases at J, with 11 bases in the middle. This CDR3 region has 15 residues. The CDR3 coding sequence is TGTGCCAGCAGTTTATCGCCCTCAGGTTACAATGAGCAGTTCTTC. Amino acid sequence: CASSLSPSGYNEQFF.

This chain connects TRBV9 to TRBJ2-3; possible D gene TRBD1, 6 bases. The CDR3 length is 12 residues. The ends were cut back, 3 bases at V and 6 bases at J, with 8 bases in the middle. Germline lookup yields CDR1 SGDLS and CDR2 YYNGEE. CDR3 region: CASSAQGDTQYF. CDR3 DNA: TGTGCCAGCAGCGCTCAGGGGGATACGCAGTATTTT.

The V call is TRBV5-1, the J call TRBJ2-2; 9 positions agree with TRBD2. CDR3 length: 15 amino acids. V lost 5 bases and J lost 3; bases outside the gene matches: 5. The germline V gene encodes CDR1 SGHRS and CDR2 YFSETQ. Written as DNA, the CDR3 is TGCGCCAGCAGGCTAATAGCGGGAGACACCGGGGAGCTGTTTTTT. It specifies CASRLIAGDTGELFF.

CDR3 in amino acids: CASSLGQGEGQPQHF. For the CDR3, the DNA is TGCGCCAGCAGCCTGGGCCAGGGGGAAGGTCAGCCCCAGCATTTT. The chain joins TRBV5-1 to TRBJ1-5, with 7 bases fitting TRBD1. The germline gives CDR1 SGHRS, CDR2 YFSETQ. The CDR3 totals 15 residues. V was pared by 4 bases and J by 6 bases, with 10 bases of the junction left unmatched.

The J gene is TRBJ1-1, the V gene TRBV28; TRBD1 agrees at 7 bases. Germline V gene data show CDR1 as MDHEN and CDR2 as SYDVKM. The CDR3 totals 13 residues. V lost 11 bases to trimming and J lost 4 bases; unmatched junction nucleotides: 10. CDR3 bases: TGTGCCGTTTCACAGGGGTTGGGCACTGAAGCTTTCTTT. Amino acid sequence: CAVSQGLGTEAFF.

The chain uses TRBV13 and TRBJ2-3; 11 bases are a match to TRBD2. This CDR3 is 18 amino acids long. V was clipped by 6 bases and J by 0 bases; unmatched bases: 11. CDR1 is PRHDT and CDR2 is FYEKMQ in the germline V gene (reference sequence). CDR3 loop: CASSSGTSGFPSTDTQYF. The CDR3 DNA is TGTGCCAGCAGTTCCGGGACTAGCGGTTTTCCTAGCACAGATACGCAGTATTTT. The whole variable domain, remainder taken from reference TRBV13 and TRBJ2-3, is AAGVIQSPRHLIKEKRETATLKCYPIPRHDTVYWYQQGPGQDPQFLISFYEKMQSDKGSIPDRFSAQQFSDYHSELNMSSLELGDSALYFCASSSGTSGFPSTDTQYFGPGTRLTVL.

The genes are TRBV5-1 and TRBJ2-5; 10 nucleotides align to TRBD1. The V gene's germline CDR1 is SGHRS and CDR2 YFSETQ. Losses at the gene ends were 1 base for V and 4 bases for J; bases not matched to a gene: 7. CDR3 length: 16 residues. In DNA form, the CDR3 reads TGCGCCAGCAGCTTGCGCGACAGGGGGCGGGTAGAGACCCAGTACTTC. Amino acid sequence: CASSLRDRGRVETQYF.

The chain uses TRBV6-5 and TRBJ2-5, with TRBD1 identical over 7 bases. The CDR3 spans 13 residues. Germline trimming cut 7 bases from V and 5 bases from J; bases unmatched to any gene: 7. Germline V gives CDR1 MNHEY, CDR2 SVGAGI. CDR3 sequence reads: CASTHRGWETQYF. DNA of the CDR3: TGTGCCAGCACCCACAGGGGATGGGAGACCCAGTACTTC.

The gene calls are TRBV28 and TRBJ2-7; the match to TRBD2 covers 16 bases. The CDR3 has 17 residues. Germline V gene sequence: CDR1 MDHEN, CDR2 SYDVKM. V trimming: 6 bases; J trimming: 7 bases; junction bases outside the gene matches: 12. CDR3: CASRRPGLAGGPKEQYF. The CDR3 nucleotides read TGTGCCAGCAGACGTCCGGGACTAGCGGGAGGGCCGAAGGAGCAGTACTTC.